What follows are 26 T cell receptor beta chains derived from one specimen sequenced in a study of blood T cell repertoires in COVID-19. Clones were sequenced by immunoSEQ multiplex PCR, and TCRdb holds only the in-frame ones, with some missing. Of 350,000 to 550,000 clones listed, 87% are singletons. The sequenced sample was PBMCs or T cells enriched from blood (not recorded which). These receptors came from a woman aged 18-30 years with acute COVID-19.

The genes are TRBV29-1 and TRBJ1-2; D is perhaps TRBD1 (6 bases). Germline CDR1 is SQVTM and CDR2 is ANQGSEA. Deletions cut 2 bases from V and 4 bases from J, with 23 bases between. This CDR3 contains 17 residues. CDR3 nucleotides: TGCAGCGTTGAAAGCCGGACGACAGGAAGTAGGGTCTATGGCTACACCTTC. Protein: CSVESRTTGSRVYGYTF.

This clone has a handful of counts. CDR3 amino acids: CASSFGAGDYNSPLHF. DNA of the CDR3: TGTGCCAGCAGCTTTGGGGCAGGGGACTATAATTCACCCCTCCACTTT. J is TRBJ1-6 and V is TRBV7-9, with D perhaps TRBD1 (6 bases). Per the germline V gene, CDR1 is SEHNR and CDR2 is FQNEAQ (reference sequence). The CDR3 sequence is 16 residues long. V lost 3 bases, J lost 3 bases, and 12 bases lay in between.

The chain's CDR3 is CASSARGAPQDGYTF. The CDR3, as DNA: TGTGCCAGCAGCGCCCGTGGGGCCCCTCAGGATGGCTACACCTTC. This chain uses TRBV9 with TRBJ1-2; D may be TRBD1 (5 bases). Trimming left V 3 bases short and J 6 bases short, with 18 bases between. The V gene's germline CDR1 is SGDLS and CDR2 YYNGEE. CDR3 length equals 15 residues.

The chain has TRBV29-1 and TRBJ2-7, with D unresolved. CDR1 is SQVTM, CDR2 ANQGSEA, per germline. This CDR3 has 14 amino acids. Trimming cost V 4 bases and J 0 bases, with 13 bases left between them. The CDR3 nucleotides are TGCAGCGTTGCGGCCCATAGCAGCTCCTACGAGCAGTACTTC. It translates to CSVAAHSSSYEQYF.

Many counts were recorded for this clone. The genes are TRBV4-3 and TRBJ1-5; D is perhaps TRBD1 (6 bases). The germline CDR1 and CDR2 sequences are LGHNA and YSLEER. Trimming removed 2 bases from V and 6 bases from J, with 11 bases in between. CDR3 size: 14 residues. The DNA for the CDR3 is TGCGCCAGCAGCCAAAGTGAGGGGGTTCAGCCCCAGCATTTT. Its translation: CASSQSEGVQPQHF.

The gene calls are TRBV9 and TRBJ1-5, with a tentative D call TRBD1 (6 bases). Deletions cut 3 bases from V and 5 bases from J, with 12 bases between. CDR1 is SGDLS and CDR2 is YYNGEE in the germline V gene. This CDR3 contains 14 residues. The DNA for the CDR3 is TGTGCCAGCAGCGAGTGGGGGGGGCATCAGCCCCAGCATTTT. Protein sequence: CASSEWGGHQPQHF.

This chain connects TRBV7-9 to TRBJ2-2, with 7 nucleotides matching TRBD2. Looked up from germline, CDR1 is SEHNR and CDR2 is FQNEAQ (reference sequence). V lost 11 bases, J lost 0 bases, and 9 bases stayed unmatched. There are 15 residues in the CDR3. CDR3 DNA: TGTGCCGGTCACACTAGCGCCTCGAACACCGGGGAGCTGTTTTTT. Translation: CAGHTSASNTGELFF. Filled out from reference TRBV7-9 and TRBJ2-2, the complete variable domain reads DTGVSQNPRHKITKRGQNVTFRCDPISEHNRLYWYRQTLGQGPEFLTYFQNEAQLEKSRLLSDRFSAERPKGSFSTLEIQRTEQGDSAMYLCAGHTSASNTGELFFGEGSRLTVL.

The V gene is TRBV28, the J gene TRBJ2-1; the match to TRBD1 covers 7 bases. The length of the CDR3 is 14 residues. V gave up 5 bases and J gave up 2 bases; unmatched junction bases: 3. From germline, CDR1 is MDHEN and CDR2 SYDVKM. CDR3 sequence (DNA): TGTGCCAGCAGTGAGGGGGCTACCTACAATGAGCAGTTCTTC. Translated, it gives CASSEGATYNEQFF.

The rearrangement joins TRBV28 to TRBJ1-6, with TRBD1 identical over 7 bases. V shed 2 bases and J 4 bases; nucleotides not matched to a gene: 8. This CDR3 region has 17 residues. From germline, CDR1 is MDHEN and CDR2 SYDVKM. CDR3 in DNA: TGTGCCAGCAGTTTACCCACTAGGACAGGTTATAATTCACCCCTCCACTTT. It translates to CASSLPTRTGYNSPLHF.

This sequence joins TRBV7-3 and TRBJ2-7; 9 positions agree with TRBD2. J was trimmed by 4 bases and V by 0 bases; bases with no gene match: 7. The CDR3 sequence is 16 residues long. Germline V gene sequence: CDR1 SGHTA, CDR2 FQGTGA. DNA of the CDR3: TGTGCCAGCAGCTTAACGAGGACTAGCGCGAAATACGAGCAGTACTTC. Amino acids: CASSLTRTSAKYEQYF. Combining the CDR3 with reference TRBV7-3 and TRBJ2-7 gives the whole variable domain GAGVSQTPSNKVTEKGKYVELRCDPISGHTALYWYRQSLGQGPEFLIYFQGTGAADDSGLPNDRFFAVRPEGSVSTLKIQRTERGDSAVYLCASSLTRTSAKYEQYFGPGTRLTVT.

The chain has TRBV21-1 and TRBJ1-4; TRBD1, the table's D call, lacks a check against the DNA. TRBV21-1 is noted as a pseudogene. The CDR3 runs to 21 residues. This CDR3 is CASSNNQGEVCSRIPNEKLFF. The CDR3, as DNA: TGTGCCAGCAGCAATAACCAGGGGGAGGTATGCTCGAGGATACCTAATGAAAAACTGTTTTTT.

This chain uses TRBV20-1 with TRBJ1-2; 8 positions agree with TRBD1. Germline CDR1 DFQATT, CDR2 SNEGSKA (reference sequence). With V trimmed by 5 bases and J by 8 bases, 4 bases remained unmatched. The CDR3 consists of 11 residues. The CDR3 nucleotides read TGCAGTGCTCCAGGGGGCGGAGGCTACACCTTC. Encoded protein: CSAPGGGGYTF.

The genes are TRBV7-9 and TRBJ1-6; 7 positions match TRBD1. Per germline, CDR1 SEHNR and CDR2 FQNEAQ (reference sequence). Trimming cost V 8 bases and J 10 bases; bases outside gene matches: 2. This CDR3 is built from 11 residues. This CDR3 reads CASSGGSPLHF. DNA of the CDR3: TGTGCCAGCTCAGGGGGGTCACCCCTCCACTTT.

J is TRBJ1-2 and V is TRBV19; D ambiguous. Per germline, CDR1 LNHDA and CDR2 SQIVND (reference sequence). The CDR3 contains 15 residues. Deletions cut 7 bases from V and 2 bases from J, with 17 bases between. DNA for the CDR3: TGTGCCAGTACCATCGGGGAGTTAAAGAACTATGGCTACACCTTC. Translating gives CASTIGELKNYGYTF.

The gene calls are TRBV3-1 (or the pseudogene TRBV3-2) and TRBJ2-4, with 12 bases aligning to TRBD2. The CDR3 has 19 residues. Germline values: CDR1 LGHDT, CDR2 YNNKEL (reference sequence). The J segment lost 0 bases and the V segment lost 4 bases, leaving 10 bases of the junction unmatched. The CDR3 protein is CASSPYGLAGLLAKNIQYF. CDR3 nucleotides: TGTGCCAGCAGCCCGTACGGACTAGCGGGGTTACTAGCCAAAAACATTCAGTACTTC.

This clone was observed a single time. The V gene is TRBV19, the J gene TRBJ1-2; the D gene is possibly TRBD1 (6 bases). Trimming pared 3 bases from V and 4 bases from J, leaving 12 bases between. The CDR3 is 14 residues long. Germline lookup yields CDR1 LNHDA and CDR2 SQIVND (reference sequence). Written as DNA, the CDR3 is TGTGCCAGTAGTATGCGCCAGGGGACCTATGGCTACACCTTC. Protein: CASSMRQGTYGYTF.

This chain links TRBV6-1 with TRBJ2-7; a weak D match, TRBD1 (6 bases). Germline CDR1 reads MNHNS; CDR2 reads SASEGT. This CDR3 comprises 15 residues. V lost 1 base, J lost 0 bases, and 10 bases lay in between. CDR3 protein: CASSEDQGSSYEQYF. In DNA, the CDR3 is TGTGCCAGCAGTGAAGATCAGGGGTCCTCCTACGAGCAGTACTTC.

This chain links TRBV6-5 with TRBJ2-5; weak D call: TRBD2 (6 bases). Trimming took off 2 bases at V and 2 bases at J, with 9 bases between the two ends. Germline assignment: CDR1 MNHEY and CDR2 SVGAGI. CDR3 size: 14 residues. This CDR3 reads CASSYAGRQETQYF. CDR3 DNA: TGTGCCAGCAGTTACGCGGGGCGGCAAGAGACCCAGTACTTC.

The gene calls are TRBV28 and TRBJ2-5, with a tentative D call TRBD2 (6 bases). Looked up from germline, CDR1 is MDHEN and CDR2 is SYDVKM. The CDR3 has 20 residues. The ends were cut back, 3 bases at V and 7 bases at J, with 33 bases in the middle. The CDR3 sequence is CASSFQIDITGERLIGTQYF. The DNA of the CDR3 is TGTGCCAGCAGTTTTCAGATAGATATCACGGGGGAGAGACTAATAGGGACCCAGTACTTC.

The chain is built from TRBV11-3 and TRBJ2-2, with D perhaps TRBD1 (6 bases). The germline V gene has CDR1 SGHNT and CDR2 YENEEA. Trimming pared 5 bases from V and 2 bases from J, leaving 12 bases between. The CDR3 has 15 amino acids. CDR3 residues: CASSPDRGNTGELFF. In DNA, the CDR3 is TGTGCCAGCAGCCCGGACAGAGGAAACACCGGGGAGCTGTTTTTT.

The CDR3 region has the DNA TGTGCCAGCAGTGTTCAGCGGAGGATGGATACGCAGTATTTT. This codes for CASSVQRRMDTQYF. This chain uses TRBV2 with TRBJ2-3, with D perhaps TRBD2 (5 bases). V lost 4 bases and J lost 6, with 14 bases in between. Germline V gives CDR1 SNHLY, CDR2 FYNNEI. There are 14 residues in the CDR3.

A word on this clone: An end of the junction does not agree with germline; a read error may underlie this. This chain joins TRBV6-1 and TRBJ2-7, with 9 nucleotides matching TRBD2. The germline CDR1 and CDR2 sequences are MNHNS and SASEGT. CDR3 length: 15 residues. CDR3: CASREAGGSSYEQYF. CDR3 coding DNA: TGTGCCAGCAGGGAAGCGGGAGGATCGAGCTACGAGCAGTACTTC.

The V gene is TRBV5-6, the J gene TRBJ1-4; 9 bases line up with TRBD1. CDR1 and CDR2 (germline): SGHDT, YYEEEE. CDR3 length equals 14 residues. V trimming: 2 bases; J trimming: 5 bases; junction bases outside the gene matches: 1. The CDR3 nucleotides are TGTGCCAGCAGCTTCGGACAGGGGAATGAAAAACTGTTTTTT. As protein: CASSFGQGNEKLFF.

As concerns this clone: Just one base apart from a much larger clone, this may be a read error. The chain recombines TRBV5-1 with TRBJ2-7; 7 bases line up with TRBD1. After removal of 4 bases from V and 4 bases from J, the junction contained 2 bases not matched to a gene. Looked up from germline, CDR1 is SGHRS and CDR2 is YFSETQ. The CDR3 loop spans 12 amino acids. Written as DNA, the CDR3 is TGCGCCAGCAGCCCGACAGGGTACGAGCAGTACTTC. Amino acids: CASSPTGYEQYF.

In its sample, this clone was seen once. The chain uses TRBV6-6 and TRBJ1-5; D might be TRBD1 (5 bases). The CDR3 spans 14 residues. The germline V and J ends were trimmed by 3 bases and 3 bases, with 9 bases remaining between them. Germline CDR1 MNHNY, CDR2 SVGAGI (reference sequence). This CDR3 is CASSYDSNNQPQHF. CDR3 nucleotide sequence: TGTGCCAGCAGTTATGACAGTAACAATCAGCCCCAGCATTTT.

V and J are TRBV9 and TRBJ1-1; D might be TRBD1 (6 bases). Germline V gives CDR1 SGDLS, CDR2 YYNGEE. The CDR3 contains 13 residues. V was shortened by 2 bases and J by 5 bases, with 10 bases between the two germline ends. The CDR3 loop reads CASSVETGTEAFF. CDR3 DNA: TGTGCCAGCAGCGTCGAGACAGGAACTGAAGCTTTCTTT.